This TCR beta chain was retrieved from a study of cytomegalovirus exposure and HLA in healthy donors. CDR3 length: 15 amino acids. After removal of 7 bases from V and 7 bases from J, the junction contained 12 bases not matched to a gene. Germline V gene data show CDR1 as MNHEY and CDR2 as SVGAGI. Findings and limits, study-wide: Later work associated 16,951 TCR beta sequences with HLA alleles at 0.05 false discovery rate. TCR beta V- and J-gene trimming was later associated with a missense DCLRE1C variant.

A remark on this clone: Its matching antigen is unknown.

PCR amplification relied on 60 Vbeta primers (plus 13 Jbeta primers). Clones were sequenced by immunoSEQ multiplex PCR, and TCRdb holds only the in-frame ones, with some missing. Of fewer than 150,000 clones in the sample, about 80% are singletons; the top ten hold 2% to 2.5%. The receptor was isolated from a man aged 30 to 45 in good health and CMV-seronegative. The rearrangement joins TRBV6-5 to TRBJ2-1, with 8 bases that match TRBD2. The source material was PBMCs. CDR3 loop: CASTSGTSTWNEQFF. The CDR3 DNA reads as TGTGCCAGCACCTCAGGGACTAGTACCTGGAATGAGCAGTTCTTC.